These 6 T cell receptor beta chains were all obtained from the same sample, sequenced in a study of T cells in Graves' hyperthyroidism and ophthalmopathy. What was amplified from RNA transcripts were TCR beta CDR3 regions. First-round RT-PCR of the TCR CDR3 relied on the HTBI primer set. TCRdb analysed the multiplex PCR reads with MiXCR anew, one entry per CDR3 protein. The sample holds hundreds of thousands of distinct CDR3 sequences, just under 20% seen once. Sequences were obtained from blood. Receptor source: a man in his forties with Graves' ophthalmopathy.

This chain uses TRBV6-5 with TRBJ1-1; D unresolved. CDR1 and CDR2 (germline): MNHEY, SVGAGI. Deletions cut 2 bases from V and 4 bases from J, with 11 bases between. The CDR3 covers 14 residues. The CDR3 region is CASSYASAVTEAFF. DNA of the CDR3: TGTGCCAGCAGTTACGCCTCGGCTGTCACTGAAGCTTTCTTT.

This chain links TRBV7-9 with TRBJ2-2; possibly TRBD1 for D (5 bases). The ends were cut back, 5 bases at V and 8 bases at J, with 21 bases in the middle. The CDR3 is made up of 16 amino acids. In germline, CDR1 is SEHNR, CDR2 FQNEAQ (reference sequence). The CDR3 region has the DNA TGTGCCAGCAGCCCTCCGGACAAGATTCTGAATGGGGAGCTGTTTTTT. It specifies CASSPPDKILNGELFF. The complete variable domain, with remaining parts taken from reference TRBV7-9 and TRBJ2-2, reads DTGVSQNPRHKITKRGQNVTFRCDPISEHNRLYWYRQTLGQGPEFLTYFQNEAQLEKSRLLSDRFSAERPKGSFSTLEIQRTEQGDSAMYLCASSPPDKILNGELFFGEGSRLTVL.

V usage is TRBV20-1 and J usage is TRBJ2-1; TRBD1 matches 10 bases. The CDR3 length is 14 residues. Germline CDR1 and CDR2: DFQATT and SNEGSKA (reference sequence). Trimming took 3 bases from V and 3 from J; bases not matched to a gene: 2. The CDR3 sequence: CSARGQGNYNEQFF. The DNA for the CDR3 is TGCAGTGCTAGGGGACAGGGGAACTACAATGAGCAGTTCTTC.

This clonotype appeared many times. The rearrangement uses TRBV10-3 and TRBJ2-7, with TRBD2 identical over 7 bases. The V segment lost 2 bases and the J segment 6 bases; nucleotides outside the gene matches: 10. The germline gives CDR1 ENHRY, CDR2 SYGVKD. This CDR3 region has 15 residues. CDR3 region: CAISEPVNSGGEQYF. The CDR3, as DNA: TGTGCCATCAGTGAGCCCGTCAACTCGGGGGGCGAGCAGTACTTC.

This clonotype came up a few times. The chain has TRBV6-1 and TRBJ1-5; no clear D. Germline V gene sequence: CDR1 MNHNS, CDR2 SASEGT. V lost 6 bases, J lost 2 bases, and 14 bases lay in between. The CDR3 has 15 amino acids. The CDR3 DNA sequence: TGTGCCAGCAGAGGGTTTGGTGTTCGCAATCAGCCCCAGCATTTT. The encoded protein is CASRGFGVRNQPQHF.

This chain connects TRBV6-1 to TRBJ1-6; a possible D gene is TRBD1 (5 bases). Germline CDR1 reads MNHNS; CDR2 reads SASEGT. The CDR3 loop spans 14 amino acids. Between the trimmed V and J ends, which lost 6 bases and 5 bases, there was a span of 11 bases. CDR3 residues: CASSRTWDNSPLHF. The CDR3 DNA is TGTGCCAGCAGCCGGACATGGGATAATTCACCCCTCCACTTT.